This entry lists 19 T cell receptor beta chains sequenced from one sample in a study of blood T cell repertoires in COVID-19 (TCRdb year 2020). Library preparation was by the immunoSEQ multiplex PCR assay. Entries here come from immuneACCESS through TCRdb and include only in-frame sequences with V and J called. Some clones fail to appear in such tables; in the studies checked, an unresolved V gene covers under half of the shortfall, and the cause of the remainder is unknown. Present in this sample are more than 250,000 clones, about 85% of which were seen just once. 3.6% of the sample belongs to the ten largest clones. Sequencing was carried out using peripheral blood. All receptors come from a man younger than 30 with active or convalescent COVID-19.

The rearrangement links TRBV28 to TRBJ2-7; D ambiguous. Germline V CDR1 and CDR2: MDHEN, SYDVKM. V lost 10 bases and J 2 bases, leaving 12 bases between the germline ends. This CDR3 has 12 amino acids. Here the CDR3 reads CATYTTPYEQYF. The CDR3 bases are TGTGCCACCTACACTACGCCCTACGAGCAGTACTTC. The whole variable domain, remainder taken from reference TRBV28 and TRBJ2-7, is DVKVTQSSRYLVKRTGEKVFLECVQDMDHENMFWYRQDPGLGLRLIYFSYDVKMKEKGDIPEGYSVSREKKERFSLILESASTNQTSMYLCATYTTPYEQYFGPGTRLTVT.

CDR3 sequence: CASQTSGGVETQYF. The CDR3, as DNA: TGTGCCAGTCAGACTAGCGGGGGGGTAGAGACCCAGTACTTC. This sequence joins TRBV6-6 and TRBJ2-5; TRBD2 agrees at 14 bases. This CDR3 comprises 14 residues. Germline assignment: CDR1 MNHNY and CDR2 SVGAGI (reference sequence). The trim removed 9 bases at V and 4 bases at J, leaving 4 bases unmatched.

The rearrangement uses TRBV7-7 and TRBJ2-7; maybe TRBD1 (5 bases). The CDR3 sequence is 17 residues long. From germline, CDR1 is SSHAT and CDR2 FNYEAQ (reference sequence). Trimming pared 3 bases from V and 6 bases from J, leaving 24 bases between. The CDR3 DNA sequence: TGTGCCAGCAGCTTGTGGGTCTTAGGGGCGCGGAGTTGCGAGCAGTACTTC. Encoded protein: CASSLWVLGARSCEQYF.

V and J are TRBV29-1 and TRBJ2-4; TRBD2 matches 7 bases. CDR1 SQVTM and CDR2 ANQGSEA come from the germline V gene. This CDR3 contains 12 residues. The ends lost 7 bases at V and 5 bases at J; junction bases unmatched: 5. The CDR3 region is CSAGGGENIQYF. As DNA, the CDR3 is TGCAGCGCGGGGGGAGGGGAAAACATTCAGTACTTC.

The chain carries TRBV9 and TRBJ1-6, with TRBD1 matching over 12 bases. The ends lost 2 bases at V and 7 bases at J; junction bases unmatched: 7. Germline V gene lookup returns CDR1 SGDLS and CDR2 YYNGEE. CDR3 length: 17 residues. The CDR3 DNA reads TGTGCCAGCAGCGTCACGGGACAGGGGGCACTAAATTCACCCCTCCACTTT. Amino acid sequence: CASSVTGQGALNSPLHF.

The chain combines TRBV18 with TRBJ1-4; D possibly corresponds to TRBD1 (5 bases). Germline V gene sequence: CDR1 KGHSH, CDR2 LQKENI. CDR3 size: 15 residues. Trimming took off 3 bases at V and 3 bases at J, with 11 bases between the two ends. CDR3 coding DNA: TGTGCCAGCTCACCCCTTAGGGGTGCTAATGAAAAACTGTTTTTT. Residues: CASSPLRGANEKLFF.

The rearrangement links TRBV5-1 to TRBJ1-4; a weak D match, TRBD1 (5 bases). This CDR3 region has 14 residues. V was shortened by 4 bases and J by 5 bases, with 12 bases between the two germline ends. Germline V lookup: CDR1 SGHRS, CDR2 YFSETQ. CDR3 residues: CASSQDTRNEKLFF. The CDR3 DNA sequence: TGCGCCAGCAGCCAGGACACCAGAAATGAAAAACTGTTTTTT.

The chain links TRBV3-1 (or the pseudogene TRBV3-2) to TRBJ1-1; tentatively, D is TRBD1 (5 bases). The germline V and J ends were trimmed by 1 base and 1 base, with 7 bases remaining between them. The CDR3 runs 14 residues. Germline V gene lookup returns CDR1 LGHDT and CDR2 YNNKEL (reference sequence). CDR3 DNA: TGTGCCAGCAGCCAAGCTAGGGGGAACACTGAAGCTTTCTTT. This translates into CASSQARGNTEAFF.

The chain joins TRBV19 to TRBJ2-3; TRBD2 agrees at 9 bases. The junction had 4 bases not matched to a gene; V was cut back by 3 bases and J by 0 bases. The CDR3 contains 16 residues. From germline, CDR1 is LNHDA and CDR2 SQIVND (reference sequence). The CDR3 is CASSIYLAGSTDTQYF. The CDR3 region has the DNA TGTGCCAGTAGTATCTACCTAGCGGGAAGCACAGATACGCAGTATTTT.

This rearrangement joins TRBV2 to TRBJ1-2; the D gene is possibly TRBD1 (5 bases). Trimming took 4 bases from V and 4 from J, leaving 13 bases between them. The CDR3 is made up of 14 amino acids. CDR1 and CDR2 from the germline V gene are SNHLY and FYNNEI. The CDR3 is CASSGTYLGYGYTF. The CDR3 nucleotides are TGTGCCAGCAGTGGGACATATTTAGGCTATGGCTACACCTTC.

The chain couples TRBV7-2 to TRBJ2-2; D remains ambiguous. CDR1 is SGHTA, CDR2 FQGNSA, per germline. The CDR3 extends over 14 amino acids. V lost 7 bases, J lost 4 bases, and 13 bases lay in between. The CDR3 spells CASTPPGITGELFF. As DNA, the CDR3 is TGTGCCAGCACCCCCCCAGGTATCACCGGGGAGCTGTTTTTT.

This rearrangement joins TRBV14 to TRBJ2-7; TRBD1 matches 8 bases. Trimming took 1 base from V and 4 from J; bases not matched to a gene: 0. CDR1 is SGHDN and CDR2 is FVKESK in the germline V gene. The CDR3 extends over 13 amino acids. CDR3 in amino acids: CASSQGQGYEQYF. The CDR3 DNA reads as TGTGCCAGCAGCCAAGGACAGGGGTACGAGCAGTACTTC.

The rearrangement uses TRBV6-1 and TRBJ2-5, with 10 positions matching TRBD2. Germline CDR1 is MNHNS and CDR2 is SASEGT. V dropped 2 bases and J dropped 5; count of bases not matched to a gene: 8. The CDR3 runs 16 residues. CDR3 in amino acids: CASSESPSGGGETQYF. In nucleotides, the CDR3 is TGTGCCAGCAGTGAAAGTCCTAGCGGGGGTGGGGAGACCCAGTACTTC.

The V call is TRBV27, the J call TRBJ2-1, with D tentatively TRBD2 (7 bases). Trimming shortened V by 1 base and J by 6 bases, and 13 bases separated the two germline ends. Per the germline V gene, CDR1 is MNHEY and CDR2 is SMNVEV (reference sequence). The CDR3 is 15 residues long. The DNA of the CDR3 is TGTGCCAGCAGTTTATGGGGGGCGGGGGTCAATGAGCAGTTCTTC. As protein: CASSLWGAGVNEQFF.

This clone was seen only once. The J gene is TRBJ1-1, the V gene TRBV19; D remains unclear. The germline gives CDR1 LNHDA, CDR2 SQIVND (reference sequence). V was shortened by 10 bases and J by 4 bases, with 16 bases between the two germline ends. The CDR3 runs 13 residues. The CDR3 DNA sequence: TGTGCCACCAGAAGAGGAGTGGGCACTGAAGCTTTCTTT. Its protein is CATRRGVGTEAFF. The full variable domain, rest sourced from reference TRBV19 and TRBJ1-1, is DGGITQSPKYLFRKEGQNVTLSCEQNLNHDAMYWYRQDPGQGLRLIYYSQIVNDFQKGDIAEGYSVSREKKESFPLTVTSAQKNPTAFYLCATRRGVGTEAFFGQGTRLTVV.

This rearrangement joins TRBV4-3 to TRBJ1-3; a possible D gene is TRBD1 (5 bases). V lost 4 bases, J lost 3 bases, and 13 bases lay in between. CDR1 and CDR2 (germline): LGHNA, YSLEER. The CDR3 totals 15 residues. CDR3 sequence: CASSPHGQGGNTIYF. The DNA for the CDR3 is TGCGCCAGCAGCCCCCATGGGCAGGGTGGAAACACCATATATTTT.

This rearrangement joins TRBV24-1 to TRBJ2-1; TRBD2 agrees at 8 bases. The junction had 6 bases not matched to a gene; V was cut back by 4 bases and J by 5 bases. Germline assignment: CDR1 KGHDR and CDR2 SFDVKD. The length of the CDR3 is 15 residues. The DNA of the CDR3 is TGTGCCACCAGTGACCGACTAGCGTATAACAATGAGCAGTTCTTC. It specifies CATSDRLAYNNEQFF.

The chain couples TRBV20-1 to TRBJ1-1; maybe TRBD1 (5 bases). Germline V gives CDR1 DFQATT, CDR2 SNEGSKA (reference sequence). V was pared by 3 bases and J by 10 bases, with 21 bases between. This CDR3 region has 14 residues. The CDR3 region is CSASARLGRRGAFF. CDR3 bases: TGCAGTGCTAGTGCTCGGCTTGGGCGGAGGGGAGCTTTCTTT.

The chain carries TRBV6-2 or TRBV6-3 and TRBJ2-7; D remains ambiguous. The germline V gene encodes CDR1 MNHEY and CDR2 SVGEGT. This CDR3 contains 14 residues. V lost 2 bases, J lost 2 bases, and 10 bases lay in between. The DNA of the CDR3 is TGTGCCAGCAGTTACGGAGACGATGCCTACGAGCAGTACTTC. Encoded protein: CASSYGDDAYEQYF.